This TCR beta chain was captured by sequencing in a study of shared clonotypes between healthy human individuals (dated by TCRdb to the early 2020s). Notes on the research overall: Two women and a few men aged 18 to 49 years were included in the cohort. For each donor, CD4 naive and CD4 memory were each run on three plates, CD8 naive on two plates, and CD8 memory on one plate. To estimate repertoire size and how much clonotypes are shared between individuals, the study performed deep sequencing of blood TCR repertoires from a few healthy adults. Libraries were prepared and TCR repertoires were sequenced by different laboratories using diverse techniques, in order to increase sequencing depth and limit assay-specific biases. Between about 0.94 and 10 billion PBMCs per donor were obtained by leukapheresis.

Inclusive of the bounding cysteine and phenylalanine, the CDR3 is 13 residues long. Solely the CDR3 DNA is kept, with 39 bases framed from the first base. CDR1 and CDR2, looked up from the germline V gene, are SGHDT and YYEEEE. Trimming removed 4 bases from V and 6 bases from J; the gene matches leave 4 bases unexplained. Summary of the overall study and its limitations: Estimated clonotype richness was generally larger for naive than for memory subsets. The small number of donors limited the genetic and exposure-history diversity represented. About 4.5% of naive CD4, roughly 3.5% of naive CD8, 2% to 2.5% of memory CD4, and over 0.35% of memory CD8 clonotypes were shared across several donors. Compared with non-shared clonotypes, clonotypes shared by all four sorted-subset donors had higher generation probabilities. Pairwise subsampling led to the expectation that sequencing depth would affect the degree of clonotype sharing among donors. Even with the large sequencing depth, rarefaction of the sorted-subset datasets indicated that sequencing was incomplete. Sampling was restricted to blood, and TCR repertoires in tissues likely differ from the TCR repertoires found in blood.

TCR CDR3 regions were amplified from genomic DNA by multiplex PCR using the deep immunoSEQ assay. Genomic DNA extracted from each cell subset was distributed evenly over all wells of several immunoSEQ 96-well plates, and each plate served as one replicate. For sorted subsets, approximately 200 ng of genomic DNA, equivalent to some 33,000 T cell genomes, went into each replicate PCR. The purified libraries were quantified using a Qubit 3.0 fluorometer, sized with a Bioanalyzer 2100, and then quantified again using the KAPA Library Quantification kit. Each immunoSEQ 96-well plate was sequenced on its own single-read 150-cycle Illumina NextSeq 550 flow cell. Per the source publication's procedure: Because the immunoSEQ output included only junctional sequences and no quality scores, the filtering could not be the same as the filtering used for full-length reads. To assign V/J genes and CDR3, sequences were annotated against IMGT germline references using PyIR, a Python wrapper for IgBLAST v1.9. Any read was removed if the V/J assignment was weak (E-value above 1e-6), the CDR3 was missing, or the read contained stop codons, out-of-frame junctions, or ambiguous translated residues. V3J clonotypes were defined by identical inferred V gene, J gene, and CDR3 amino acid sequence. To compute the percentage overlap between repertoires, the number of shared unique clonotypes was divided by the size of the smaller repertoire. Three approaches were used to assess repertoire richness: RTK rarefaction, the Chao1 estimator, and Recon v2.1 estimates of unobserved clonotypes. For all TCRbeta clonotypes obtained by the gDNA method from a few donors, generation probabilities were computed with OLGA. TCRdb limited this immuneACCESS table to in-frame rearrangements with V and J called. A share of clones is missing; checked studies link under half to unresolved V genes, and the rest is unexplained. The V and J calls and clone size were taken over from that table, and D and trimming were inferred from the DNA. The table for this sample lists approximately 1,000,000 clones; 60% to 80% of them were counted only once. The biggest ten clones account for 0.89% of the sample.

Healthy HIV-negative adults with no recently reported acute infections or vaccinations were included as donors. Every donor was a Caucasian adult residing in Nashville, Tennessee, USA. CD4+ T cells were enriched by magnetic negative selection; naive cells were then positively selected on CD45RA, and the negative fraction formed the memory subset. Blood was obtained by leukapheresis, after which PBMCs were separated by Ficoll-Histopaque density gradient centrifugation and cryopreserved in liquid nitrogen vapor phase. Analytical flow cytometry was used to check the purity and quantity of each magnetically sorted T cell population. Each sorted fraction had its genomic DNA isolated and then quantified by UV absorbance on a Nanodrop 2000c. As regards this clone: Its antigen is unknown. No qualities accompany the bases; no much larger clone lies one base away.

Input material: memory CD4+ T cells from PBMCs. The intended sense of this specimen's cell subset or site label: CD45RA-negative fraction. This receptor chain uses TRBV5-6 and TRBJ2-3, with TRBD2 identical over 8 junction bases. This TCR derives from a man between 18 and 35 years old in good health. Some clones in this sample may be carry-over from other donors' samples. This receptor has the CDR3 CASSPTSVDTQYF. The nucleotides read TGTGCCAGCAGCCCGACTAGCGTGGATACGCAGTATTTT.